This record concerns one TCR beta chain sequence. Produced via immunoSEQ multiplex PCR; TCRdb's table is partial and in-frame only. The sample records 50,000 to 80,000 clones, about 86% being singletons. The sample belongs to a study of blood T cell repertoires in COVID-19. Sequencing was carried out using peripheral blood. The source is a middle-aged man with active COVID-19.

The DNA of the CDR3 is TGCGCCAGCACCAGAACCGGGACAGGGGGCCGATCTACAAATTTCGCGAACTATGGCTACACCTTC. It codes for CASTRTGTGGRSTNFANYGYTF. The chain recombines TRBV5-1 with TRBJ1-2; 12 bases align to TRBD1. Per the germline V gene, CDR1 is SGHRS and CDR2 is YFSETQ. CDR3 length: 22 residues. V lost 6 bases and J lost 2; bases outside the gene matches: 26.